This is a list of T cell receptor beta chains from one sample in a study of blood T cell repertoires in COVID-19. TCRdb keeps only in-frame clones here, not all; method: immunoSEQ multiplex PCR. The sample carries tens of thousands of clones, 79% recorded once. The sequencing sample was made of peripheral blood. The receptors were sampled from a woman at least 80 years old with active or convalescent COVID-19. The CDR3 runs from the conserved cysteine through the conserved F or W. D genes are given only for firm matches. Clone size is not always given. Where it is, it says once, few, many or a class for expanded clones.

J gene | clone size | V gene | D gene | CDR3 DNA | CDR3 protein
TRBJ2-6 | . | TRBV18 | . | TGTGCCAGCTCACCATTGGCCTTCTCTGGGGCCAACGTCCTGACTTTC | CASSPLAFSGANVLTF
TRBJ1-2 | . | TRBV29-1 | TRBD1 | TGCAGCGTCCAGGGGGCGCGGGGCTACACCTTC | CSVQGARGYTF
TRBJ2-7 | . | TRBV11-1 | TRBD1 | TGTGCCAGCAGCCTCGGGAACAGGGGGCTGTCCGGCGAGCAGTACTTC | CASSLGNRGLSGEQYF
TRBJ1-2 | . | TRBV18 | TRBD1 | TGTGCCAGCTATCCGGGACAGACTAACTATGGCTACACCTTC | CASYPGQTNYGYTF
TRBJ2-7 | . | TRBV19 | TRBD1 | TGTGCCAGTAGTACGACAGGGGGCGTTGGTTCTCGGGAGCAGTACTTC | CASSTTGGVGSREQYF
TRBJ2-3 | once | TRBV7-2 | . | TGTGCCAGCAGCTTAGCGGGCAGGGGCGCTGGGGCAGATACGCAGTATTTT | CASSLAGRGAGADTQYF
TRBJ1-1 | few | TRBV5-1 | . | TGCGCCAGCAGCCCGGGACAACCGAACACTGAAGCTTTCTTT | CASSPGQPNTEAFF
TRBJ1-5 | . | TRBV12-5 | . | TGTGCTAGTGGTTTGGTACTTTGGGCAGGGAGCAATCAGCCCCAGCATTTT | CASGLVLWAGSNQPQHF
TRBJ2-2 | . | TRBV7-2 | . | TGTGCCAGCAGCTCCCAGGGTTACACCGGGGAGCTGTTTTTT | CASSSQGYTGELFF
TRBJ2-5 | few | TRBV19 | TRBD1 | TGTGCCAGTAGCAACCCGGGACAGAACCAAGAGACCCAGTACTTC | CASSNPGQNQETQYF
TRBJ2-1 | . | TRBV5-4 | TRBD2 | TGTGCCAGCAGCTTGGCCCCTAGCGGGAGGGCCTGGTACAATGAGCAGTTCTTC | CASSLAPSGRAWYNEQFF
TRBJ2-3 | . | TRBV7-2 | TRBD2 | TGTGCCAGCAGCGGGCCTAGCGGGGGGGGATATAGCACAGATACGCAGTATTTT | CASSGPSGGGYSTDTQYF
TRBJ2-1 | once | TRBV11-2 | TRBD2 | TGTGCCAGCAGCTTACCCGGGACTACCTACAATGAGCAGTTCTTC | CASSLPGTTYNEQFF
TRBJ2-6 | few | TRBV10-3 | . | TGTGCCATCAGTGAAGCTTTATCTGGGGCCAACGTCCTGACTTTC | CAISEALSGANVLTF
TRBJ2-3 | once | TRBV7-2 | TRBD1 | TGTGCCAGCAGCTTGGGACAGGGGGCCCCAGATACGCAGTATTTT | CASSLGQGAPDTQYF
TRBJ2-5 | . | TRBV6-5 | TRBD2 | TGTGCCAGCAGGGCTAGCGGGGTCCAAGAGACCCAGTACTTC | CASRASGVQETQYF
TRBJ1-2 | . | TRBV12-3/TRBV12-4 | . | TGTGCCAGCACCCCGGACATTAACTATGGCTACACCTTC | CASTPDINYGYTF
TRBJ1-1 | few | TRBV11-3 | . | TGTGCCAGCAGCTTAGGTGAAACAGGACAAGAAGCTTTCTTT | CASSLGETGQEAFF
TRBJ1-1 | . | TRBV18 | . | TGTGCCAGCTCACCGTTTAACGGTCGTACCGGCACTGAAGCTTTCTTT | CASSPFNGRTGTEAFF
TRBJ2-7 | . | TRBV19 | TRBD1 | TGTGCCAGTAGAGACAGGGGGCAGCACGAGCAGTACTTC | CASRDRGQHEQYF
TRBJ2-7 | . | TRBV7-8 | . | TGTGCCAGCAGCTTAGGAAGCAACTACGAGCAGTACTTC | CASSLGSNYEQYF
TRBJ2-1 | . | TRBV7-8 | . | TGTGCCAGCAGCCAGCCCTATGCCCCAGGGCAGTTCTTC | CASSQPYAPGQFF
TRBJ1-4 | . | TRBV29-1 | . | TGCAGCGTTGTTGGTCGAGACAGCAATGAAAAACTGTTTTTT | CSVVGRDSNEKLFF
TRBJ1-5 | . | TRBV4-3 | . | TGCGCCAGCAGCCAAGACCGGGGTTATGGCAATCAGCCCCAGCATTTT | CASSQDRGYGNQPQHF
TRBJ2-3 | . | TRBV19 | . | TGTGCCAGTAGTACGACAATTACCACAGATACGCAGTATTTT | CASSTTITTDTQYF
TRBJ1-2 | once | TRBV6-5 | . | TGTGCCAGCAGTTACTCCCTCGGACGGAGCGGCTATGGCTACACCTTC | CASSYSLGRSGYGYTF
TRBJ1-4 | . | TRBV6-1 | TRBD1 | TGTGCCAGCAGTGACGGGACAGGCGAAAAACTGTTTTTT | CASSDGTGEKLFF
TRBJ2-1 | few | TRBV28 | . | TGTGCCAGCAGTTTGAGGGAGGGGGGCAATGAGCAGTTCTTC | CASSLREGGNEQFF
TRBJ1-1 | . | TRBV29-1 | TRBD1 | TGCAGCGGGTGGCGACAGGGGAGGCTCATGAACACTGAAGCTTTCTTT | CSGWRQGRLMNTEAFF
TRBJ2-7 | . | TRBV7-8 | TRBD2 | TGTGCCAGCAGCTTCCGACTAGCCGCGTACGAGCAGTACTTC | CASSFRLAAYEQYF
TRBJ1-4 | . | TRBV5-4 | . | TGTGCCAGCAGCTTGGAACAGGGCGCTAATGAAAAACTGTTTTTT | CASSLEQGANEKLFF
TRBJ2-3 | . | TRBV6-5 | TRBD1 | TGTGCCAGCAGCAACCCCAGACAGGGGACAGATACGCAGTATTTT | CASSNPRQGTDTQYF
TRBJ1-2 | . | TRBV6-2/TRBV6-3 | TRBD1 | TGTGCCAGCAGTCCCCTGACAGGGCCGAACTTTAACTATGGCTACACCTTC | CASSPLTGPNFNYGYTF
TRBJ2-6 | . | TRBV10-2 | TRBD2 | TGCGCCAGCAGTGAGCCTTCTCTAGCGGGGGGGCTTGGGGCCAACGTCCTGACTTTC | CASSEPSLAGGLGANVLTF
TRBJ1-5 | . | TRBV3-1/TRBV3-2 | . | TGTGCCAGCAGCCAAGCGGGGGGACAGCCCCAGCATTTT | CASSQAGGQPQHF
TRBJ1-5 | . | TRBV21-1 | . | TGTGCCAGCAGCAATTACTCGAGGTTAGGCGCTTCGGGACAGGTAAATAGCAATCAGCCCCAGCATTTT | CASSNYSRLGASGQVNSNQPQHF
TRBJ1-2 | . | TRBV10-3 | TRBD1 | TGTGCCATCAGTGAGTCGGGACAGGGTTATTATGGCTACACCTTC | CAISESGQGYYGYTF
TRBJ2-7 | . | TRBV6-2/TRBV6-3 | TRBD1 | TGTGCCAGCAGTTACCCCCGGACAGGGGGAGCCTACGAGCAGTACTTC | CASSYPRTGGAYEQYF
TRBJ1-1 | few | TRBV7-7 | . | TGTGCTAGCAGGGCTTGGGGGGACACTGAAGCTTTCTTT | CASRAWGDTEAFF
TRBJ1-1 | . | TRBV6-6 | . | TGTGCCAGCAGTTACTCGGGCATCAGTCCCGAAGCTTTCTTT | CASSYSGISPEAFF
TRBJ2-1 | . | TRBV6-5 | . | TGTGCCAGCAGTTACTCCGTCGCGTACAGGTTAAATGAGCAGTTCTTC | CASSYSVAYRLNEQFF
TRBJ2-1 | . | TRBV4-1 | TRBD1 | TGCGCCAGCAGCCATTCGACAGGGGATGAGCAGTTCTTC | CASSHSTGDEQFF